The TCR beta chain described here comes from a study of blood T cell repertoires in COVID-19. This clone was picked up a small number of times. The repertoire was sequenced with immunoSEQ multiplex PCR; TCRdb's copy has only in-frame clones and lacks some. This sample carries 110,000 to 150,000 clones, around 89% of them seen once, and the ten largest clones take about 2.9%. CDR3 length: 15 amino acids. V shed 1 base and J 4 bases; nucleotides not matched to a gene: 3. Germline V lookup: CDR1 KGHSH, CDR2 LQKENI. This TCR derives from a man aged 55 to 70 with active or convalescent COVID-19. The chain links TRBV18 to TRBJ1-5, with 8 bases fitting TRBD1. What was sequenced was peripheral blood. The CDR3 is CASSPQTGGNQPQHF. CDR3 sequence (DNA): TGTGCCAGCTCACCACAAACAGGGGGGAATCAGCCCCAGCATTTT.